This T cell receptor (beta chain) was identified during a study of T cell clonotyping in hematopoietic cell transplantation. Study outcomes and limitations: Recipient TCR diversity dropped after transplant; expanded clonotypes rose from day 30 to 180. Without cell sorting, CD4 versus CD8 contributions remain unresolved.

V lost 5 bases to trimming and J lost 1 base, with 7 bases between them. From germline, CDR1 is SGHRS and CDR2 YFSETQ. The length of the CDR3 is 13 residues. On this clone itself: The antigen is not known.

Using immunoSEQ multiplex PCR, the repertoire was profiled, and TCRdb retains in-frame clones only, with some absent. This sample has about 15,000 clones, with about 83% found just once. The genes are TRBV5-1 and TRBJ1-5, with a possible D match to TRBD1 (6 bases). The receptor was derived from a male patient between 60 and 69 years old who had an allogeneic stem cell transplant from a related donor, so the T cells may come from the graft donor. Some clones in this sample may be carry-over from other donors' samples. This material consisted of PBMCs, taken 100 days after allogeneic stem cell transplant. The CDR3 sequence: CASSRGSNQPQHF. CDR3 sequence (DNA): TGCGCCAGCAGTAGGGGGAGCAATCAGCCCCAGCATTTT.